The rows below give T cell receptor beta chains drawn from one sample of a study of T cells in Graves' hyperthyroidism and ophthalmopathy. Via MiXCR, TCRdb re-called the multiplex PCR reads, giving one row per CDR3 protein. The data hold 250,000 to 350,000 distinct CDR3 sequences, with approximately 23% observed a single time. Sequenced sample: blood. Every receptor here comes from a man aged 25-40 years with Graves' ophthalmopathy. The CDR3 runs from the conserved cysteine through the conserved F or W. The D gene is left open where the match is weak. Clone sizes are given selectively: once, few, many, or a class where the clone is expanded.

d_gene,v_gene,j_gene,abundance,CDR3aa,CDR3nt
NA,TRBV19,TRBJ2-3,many,CASSIGPRGVSTDTQYF,TGTGCCAGTAGTATAGGGCCCCGCGGCGTCAGCACAGATACGCAGTATTTT
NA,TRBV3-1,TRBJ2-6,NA,CASSEGSGANVLTF,TGTGCCAGCAGTGAGGGCTCTGGGGCCAACGTCCTGACTTTC
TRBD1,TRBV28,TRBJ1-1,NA,CASSPDRGRAAFF,TGTGCCAGCAGTCCGGACAGGGGCCGGGCGGCTTTCTTT
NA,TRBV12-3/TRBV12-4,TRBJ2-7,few,CASSIQGLGYEQYF,TGTGCCAGCAGTATACAGGGCTTGGGCTACGAGCAGTACTTC
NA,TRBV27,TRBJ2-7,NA,CASSFHGQGSYEQYF,TGTGCCAGCAGTTTCCATGGGCAGGGGTCCTACGAGCAGTACTTC
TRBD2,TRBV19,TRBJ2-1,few,CASSMSGRAINEQFF,TGTGCCAGTAGTATGTCCGGGAGGGCGATCAATGAGCAGTTCTTC
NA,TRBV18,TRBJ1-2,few,CASSPHPANYGYTF,TGTGCCAGCTCACCACATCCAGCAAACTATGGCTACACCTTC
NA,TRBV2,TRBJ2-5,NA,CASSGQLGGGETQYF,TGTGCCAGCAGTGGACAATTGGGGGGCGGGGAAACCCAGTACTTC
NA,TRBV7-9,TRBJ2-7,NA,CASSLGTVDEQYF,TGTGCCAGCAGCTTAGGGACTGTCGACGAGCAGTACTTC
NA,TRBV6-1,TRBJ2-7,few,CASTIGGEQYF,TGTGCCAGCACCATAGGGGGGGAGCAGTACTTC
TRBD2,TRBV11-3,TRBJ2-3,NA,CASSPGLAGPQQYF,TGTGCCAGCTCCCCGGGACTAGCGGGACCACAGCAGTATTTT
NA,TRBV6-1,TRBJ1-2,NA,CASIPGINYGYTF,TGTGCCAGCATACCCGGGATTAACTATGGCTACACCTTC
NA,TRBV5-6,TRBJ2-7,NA,CASSPGDSGLDEQYF,TGTGCCAGCAGCCCAGGGGATAGTGGTTTGGACGAGCAGTACTTC
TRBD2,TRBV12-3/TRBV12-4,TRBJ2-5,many,CASSSPGTRARTQYF,TGTGCCAGCAGTTCCCCGGGGACTAGGGCGAGGACCCAGTACTTC
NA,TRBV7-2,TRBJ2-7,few,CASSPQGSPTYEQYF,TGTGCCAGCAGTCCACAGGGTTCCCCCACCTACGAGCAGTACTTC
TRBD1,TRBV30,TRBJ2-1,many,CAWDRGREQFF,TGTGCCTGGGACAGGGGACGTGAGCAGTTCTTC
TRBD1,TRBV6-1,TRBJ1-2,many,CASRTGGGTYGYTF,TGTGCCAGCAGAACAGGGGGGGGGACCTATGGCTACACCTTC
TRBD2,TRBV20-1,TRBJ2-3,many,CSAYPLAGGTDTQYF,TGCAGTGCCTACCCTCTAGCGGGAGGGACAGATACGCAGTATTTT